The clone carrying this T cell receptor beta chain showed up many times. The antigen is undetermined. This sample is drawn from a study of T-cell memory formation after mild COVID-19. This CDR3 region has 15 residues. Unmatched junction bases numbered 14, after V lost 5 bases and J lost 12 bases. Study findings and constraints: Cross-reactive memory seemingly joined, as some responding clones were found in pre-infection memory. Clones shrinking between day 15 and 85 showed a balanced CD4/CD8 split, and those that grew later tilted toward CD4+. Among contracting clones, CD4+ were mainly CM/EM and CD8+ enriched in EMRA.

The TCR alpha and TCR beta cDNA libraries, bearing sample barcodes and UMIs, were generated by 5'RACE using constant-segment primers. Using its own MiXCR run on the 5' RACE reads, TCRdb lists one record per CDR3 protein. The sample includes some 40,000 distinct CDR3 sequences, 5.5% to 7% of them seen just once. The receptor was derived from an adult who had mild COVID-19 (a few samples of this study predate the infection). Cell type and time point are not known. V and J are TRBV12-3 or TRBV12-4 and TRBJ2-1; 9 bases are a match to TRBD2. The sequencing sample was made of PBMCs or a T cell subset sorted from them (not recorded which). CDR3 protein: CASSTSTSGFTGQFF. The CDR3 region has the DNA TGTGCCAGCAGTACCTCAACTAGCGGGTTTACCGGGCAGTTCTTC.